This T cell receptor beta chain was documented in a study of multiple sclerosis patients with progressive multifocal leukoencephalopathy. Findings of the study overall: Clones expanded at PML were already present before and during natalizumab.

This clone came up once. What it binds is unknown. Produced via immunoSEQ multiplex PCR; TCRdb's table is partial and in-frame only. The sample lists approximately 27,000 clones, more than 80% occurring once. V lost 5 bases and J lost 1, with 15 bases in between. Per germline, CDR1 MNHEY and CDR2 SVGAGI. The CDR3 runs to 15 residues. The time point: time of PML onset. The source material was PBMCs, sampled from a patient treated with natalizumab. The rearrangement uses TRBV6-5 and TRBJ2-7; D may be TRBD1 (6 bases). The source is a woman in her twenties or thirties with progressive multifocal leukoencephalopathy. The CDR3 DNA reads as TGTGCCAGCAGTATAGGGACACCTCCTTCCTACGAGCAGTACTTC. The encoded protein is CASSIGTPPSYEQYF.